This is a list of T cell receptor beta chains from one sample in a study of T cells in Graves' hyperthyroidism and ophthalmopathy. Each CDR3 protein is one row after TCRdb ran MiXCR on the multiplex PCR reads. The data contain 350,000 or so distinct CDR3 sequences, roughly 21% of them seen just once; the ten biggest clones take up 50% to 65%. Source material: blood. The receptors were gathered from a woman aged 45 to 65 with Graves' hyperthyroidism. Each CDR3 is given without its conserved first and last residue. The D gene is left open where the match is weak.

cdr3_length,v_call,d_call,cdr3_aa
12,TRBV24-1,-,ATSGSGVAQPQH
18,TRBV28,-,ASSLTDFGTFPSSYNEQF
14,TRBV28,TRBD2,ASSPGRGGPINEQF
15,TRBV11-2,TRBD2,ASSLGTSGGAYNEQF
18,TRBV7-9,TRBD2,ASSFPYASGRASSTDTQY
14,TRBV18,TRBD2,ASSILAGVETDTQY
12,TRBV5-1,TRBD2,ASTLAGGPDTQY
13,TRBV5-4,TRBD2,ASSLGGTSDNEQF
10,TRBV6-1,-,ASTRTKETQY
14,TRBV10-3,TRBD2,AISESGTSAYNEQF